This TCR beta chain was found in a study of identifying expanded T cells in peripheral blood. The study's findings and limits: Approximately two-week clone count variance significantly increased as total template count grew. Differentially abundant clones: around 1.2 between replicates, around 16 at about 13 days, under 25 at four.

During the collection period, no donor immune events like infections were recorded. Here immunoSEQ multiplex PCR was the method, and the copy in TCRdb shows in-frame clones only, minus some. Of about 130,000 clones listed, around 88% were seen once; the top ten hold 7.5% to 9%. On this clone: Its matching antigen is unknown.

The V end was cut by 6 bases, the J end by 0 bases, with 8 bases between. The CDR3 length is 13 residues. Per the germline V gene, CDR1 is SGHAT and CDR2 is FQNNGV. The TCR comes from a person aged 18 to 75 in good health. The chain couples TRBV11-2 to TRBJ1-1; D gene unclear. Sequenced material: blood. The CDR3 bases are TGTGCCAGCAGTCTAACCCTGAACACTGAAGCTTTCTTT. Translation gives CASSLTLNTEAFF.